These T cell receptor beta chains were read from a single sample in a study of blood T cell repertoires in COVID-19. Clones were read by immunoSEQ multiplex PCR, and TCRdb kept only the in-frame ones, dropping some. The table lists 200,000 or so clones, about 80% of them singletons. Sequencing was done on a sample of PBMCs or T cells enriched from blood (not recorded which). The source of these receptors is a man aged 35-49 years who had recovered from COVID-19. Each CDR3 is given with its conserved first and last residue. The D gene is left open where the match is weak. Not every row has a clone size; where given, it reads once, few, many or a size class.

. TRBJ2-3 TRBV5-4 . TGTGCCAGCAGCCCTTCGGAGGTTCGGGCAGATACGCAGTATTTT CASSPSEVRADTQYF
. TRBJ2-2 TRBV6-2/TRBV6-3 . TGTGCCAGCAGTTACTCCTCCGGGGGGCTCACCGGGGAGCTGTTTTTT CASSYSSGGLTGELFF
TRBD1 TRBJ1-2 TRBV30 . TGTGCCTGGAGTAAAAGGACAGGTTTAGTAGGGGGCTACACCTTC CAWSKRTGLVGGYTF
. TRBJ2-2 TRBV9 . TGTGCCAGCAGCTCACACAGCCCGAACACCGGGGAGCTGTTTTTT CASSSHSPNTGELFF
TRBD2 TRBJ2-7 TRBV11-2 . TGTGCCAGCACCGTCATGACTAGCGGGGGCTCTTACGAGCAGTACTTC CASTVMTSGGSYEQYF
. TRBJ1-6 TRBV30 . TGTGCCTGGAGGAGCACGGTCTCCCAATCACCCCTCCACTTT CAWRSTVSQSPLHF
. TRBJ1-3 TRBV4-2 few TGTGCCAGCAGCCAGGAACAGGTAGCGGGTGTCTCTGGAAACACCATATATTTT CASSQEQVAGVSGNTIYF
. TRBJ1-1 TRBV12-5 . TGTGCTAGTGGATACGCCGTGGGAGGGAACACTGAAGCTTTCTTT CASGYAVGGNTEAFF
. TRBJ1-1 TRBV24-1 . TGTGCCACCAGTGACCCGAAGACAGGGAACACTGAAGCTTTCTTT CATSDPKTGNTEAFF
. TRBJ1-3 TRBV12-3/TRBV12-4 . TGTGCCAGCAGGGCGAGGGACACCATATATTTT CASRARDTIYF
TRBD1 TRBJ2-7 TRBV3-1/TRBV3-2 . TGTGCCAGCAGCCACGGACAGGGGGGGTCCTACGAGCAGTACTTC CASSHGQGGSYEQYF
TRBD1 TRBJ1-2 TRBV18 . TGTGCCAGCTCACCCCTCAACCAACACCAGGGGGTTAACTATGGCTACACCTTC CASSPLNQHQGVNYGYTF
TRBD2 TRBJ2-5 TRBV6-5 . TGTGCCAGCACCGTAGCGGGGGGCTTCCAAGAGACCCAGTACTTC CASTVAGGFQETQYF
. TRBJ2-5 TRBV9 . TGTGCCAGCAGCGTCATAGACAGGTCCGAGACCCAGTACTTC CASSVIDRSETQYF
TRBD1 TRBJ2-7 TRBV6-5 . TGTGCCAGCAGTATGACCGGGACAGGTACCTACGAGCAGTACTTC CASSMTGTGTYEQYF
TRBD2 TRBJ2-7 TRBV3-1/TRBV3-2 . TGTGCCAGCAGCCACGGGACTATTAATTACGAGCAGTACTTC CASSHGTINYEQYF
TRBD1 TRBJ2-7 TRBV6-1 once TGTGCCAGCAGTGAATGGACAGGGCGGAACGAGCAGTACTTC CASSEWTGRNEQYF
TRBD1 TRBJ1-5 TRBV27 few TGTGCCAGCAGCCTGACGACAGGGGGTCAGCCCCAGCATTTT CASSLTTGGQPQHF
. TRBJ1-6 TRBV18 once TGTGCCAGCTCATCACAGCGGGGGGCGGCACCCCTCCACTTT CASSSQRGAAPLHF
TRBD1 TRBJ1-2 TRBV23-1 . TGCGCCAGCAGTCAATCGGGGGACAGGGTAAGGTATGGCTACACCTTC CASSQSGDRVRYGYTF
TRBD2 TRBJ2-3 TRBV7-3 . TGTGCCAGCAGCCCAGCGTCGGGGGGGCCAAATACGCAGTATTTT CASSPASGGPNTQYF
TRBD1 TRBJ1-2 TRBV10-2 . TGCGCCAGCGATGACAGGGGATATGGCTACACCTTC CASDDRGYGYTF
TRBD2 TRBJ2-7 TRBV5-4 once TGTGCCAGCAGCTTGGTAGCGGGGGACTACGAGCAGTACTTC CASSLVAGDYEQYF
TRBD1 TRBJ1-1 TRBV28 . TGTGCCAGCCCCCAGACAGGGGAGAACACTGAAGCTTTCTTT CASPQTGENTEAFF
TRBD1 TRBJ2-7 TRBV6-5 . TGTGCCAGCAGCACCAGGGGACAGATTTACGAGCAGTACTTC CASSTRGQIYEQYF
. TRBJ1-2 TRBV5-6 . TGTGCCAGCAGCTTAAGTCTGCTAGGCTACACCTTC CASSLSLLGYTF
TRBD2 TRBJ2-7 TRBV2 . TGTGCCAGCAGTGAAGCGCTTCGGGGGGGAACAGACTACGAGCAGTACTTC CASSEALRGGTDYEQYF
. TRBJ1-4 TRBV12-3/TRBV12-4 . TGTGCCAGCACCGACGGGGGAGGGAAACTGTTTTTT CASTDGGGKLFF
. TRBJ1-1 TRBV5-1 . TGCGCCAGCAGCTTTCCCGAGGGCGGGACGAACACTGAAGCTTTCTTT CASSFPEGGTNTEAFF
. TRBJ2-2 TRBV10-3 . TGTGCCATCAGTGAGGGTGGAGGGGTTGGCACCGGGGAGCTGTTTTTT CAISEGGGVGTGELFF
TRBD2 TRBJ2-3 TRBV3-1/TRBV3-2 once TGTGCCAGCAGCCAGGCCCGACTAGCGGGGGGGCCTACAGATACGCAGTATTTT CASSQARLAGGPTDTQYF
. TRBJ1-3 TRBV30 . TGTGCCTGTGGGGACGGACAGACCGGGACTGGAAACACCATATATTTT CACGDGQTGTGNTIYF
. TRBJ1-1 TRBV28 . TGTGCCAGCAGTTTAGCCCCCTCCTTAAGAGGTGCCACTGAAGCTTTCTTT CASSLAPSLRGATEAFF
TRBD2 TRBJ2-1 TRBV12-3/TRBV12-4 few TGTGCCAGCACGGGGGGCTACAATGAGCAGTTCTTC CASTGGYNEQFF
. TRBJ1-1 TRBV20-1 . TGCAGTGGGGGGCCGAAGGAAGCTTTCTTT CSGGPKEAFF
. TRBJ1-1 TRBV4-1 . TGCGCCAGCAGCCAAGCTGCAGGGGCTGTGATGGAAGCTTTCTTT CASSQAAGAVMEAFF
TRBD1 TRBJ2-1 TRBV10-3 . TGTGCCATCAGGGATGGACAGGGTCGGGATGAGCAGTTCTTC CAIRDGQGRDEQFF
TRBD1 TRBJ2-7 TRBV5-1 . TGCGCCAGCGCACGGGGTTACGATGGCAGGGGGATATACGAGCAGTACTTC CASARGYDGRGIYEQYF
. TRBJ1-1 TRBV2 . TGTGCCAGCAGTGACGGGTCATCAGCAGCTTTCTTT CASSDGSSAAFF
. TRBJ1-4 TRBV28 . TGTGCCAGCAGCCCCGTAGGGGAGGTAGAAAAACTGTTTTTT CASSPVGEVEKLFF
. TRBJ2-3 TRBV7-8 . TGTGCCAGCAGACCAACTAGTAGGACCACAGATACGCAGTATTTT CASRPTSRTTDTQYF
. TRBJ1-2 TRBV6-6 . TGTGCCAGCAGTTACCAGCAGGGACTCTATGGCTACACCTTC CASSYQQGLYGYTF
TRBD1 TRBJ1-3 TRBV3-1/TRBV3-2 few TGTGCCAGCAGCCAGGGACAGGTTCTCTCTGGAAACACCATATATTTT CASSQGQVLSGNTIYF
. TRBJ1-3 TRBV18 . TGTGCCAGCTCACCCTACAGGGAATCGGTGCCTTTCCGATCATCTGGAAACACCATATATTTT CASSPYRESVPFRSSGNTIYF
. TRBJ1-5 TRBV12-5 . TGTGCTAGTGGCAGAGACACTTATCAGCCCCAGCATTTT CASGRDTYQPQHF
. TRBJ2-7 TRBV2 . TGTGCCAGCAGTAAGGGGGGGGCCGCGCTCGAGCAGTACTTC CASSKGGAALEQYF
TRBD2 TRBJ2-1 TRBV6-4 once TGTGCCAGCAGTGAACAAAGCGGGGGGGCTAATGAGCAGTTCTTC CASSEQSGGANEQFF
. TRBJ2-3 TRBV6-4 . TGTGCCAGCAGTAATACTATCGGCACAGATACGCAGTATTTT CASSNTIGTDTQYF
TRBD1 TRBJ1-1 TRBV5-1 . TGCGCCAGCAGCTTGGGACAGGGAGAGGACACTGAAGCTTTCTTT CASSLGQGEDTEAFF
. TRBJ1-2 TRBV6-1 . TGTGCCAGCAGTGAAGCCGAGCGGATGAGATACACCTTC CASSEAERMRYTF
. TRBJ1-1 TRBV4-3 . TGCGCCAGCAGCCAAGAAGTGGGGAGGACTGAAGCTTTCTTT CASSQEVGRTEAFF
. TRBJ1-2 TRBV6-5 . TGTGCCAGCAGTCGTAGACAGGCGGGGGGCTATGGCTACACCTTC CASSRRQAGGYGYTF
TRBD2 TRBJ2-1 TRBV4-3 . TGCGCCAGCAGCCAACTAGCGGGGGGATACAATGAGCAGTTCTTC CASSQLAGGYNEQFF